This T cell receptor (beta chain) derives from a study of blood T cell repertoires in COVID-19. V was pared by 5 bases and J by 0 bases, with 12 bases between. Germline V lookup: CDR1 MNHEY, CDR2 SMNVEV (reference sequence). The CDR3 consists of 15 residues. Clinical history reported by participants formed the basis on which cohorts were assigned. Two negative PCRs, clearance, or symptom resolution had been documented for recovered Cohort 3 donors. In the original workflow: Counts of nucleated cells, estimated from reference gene primer amplification, were obtained. TCRdb's table, derived via immunoSEQ multiplex PCR, lists solely in-frame clones and lacks some. The V and J calls and clone size are taken from that table; D and trimming were inferred from the DNA. The table records 150,000 to 200,000 clones, 75% to 90% of them present only once.

The receptor was derived from a woman aged 18-29 years who had recovered from COVID-19. The chain is built from TRBV27 and TRBJ2-3; D unclear. The sample taken for sequencing was PBMCs or T cells enriched from blood (not recorded which). The CDR3 region is CASSLLTPSTDTQYF. The DNA for the CDR3 is TGTGCCAGCAGTCTCCTGACTCCAAGCACAGATACGCAGTATTTT.